Detailed here is one TCR beta chain. The antigen it binds to is not known. No base quality information exists; no much larger clone differs at one position. The data belong to a study of graft-versus-host responses after intestinal transplantation (dated by TCRdb to the early 2020s). Background for the entire study: The transplants that recipients got were multivisceral, liver-intestinal, or isolated intestinal. Every recipient was given anti-thymocyte globulin induction, followed by 2 to 3 years of maintenance tacrolimus and steroids. Rather than being sequenced by the commercial service, samples from three later patients were sequenced in-house on an Illumina MiSeq and processed with MiXCR. A cohort of 24 intestinal transplant recipients, including one retransplant, was enrolled, and 3 patients lacking pretransplant specimens were excluded. After intestinal transplantation, graft-versus-host and host-versus-graft alloreactive T cell clones in the graft, circulation and bone marrow were tracked using bulk TCR-beta CDR3 sequencing. To identify alloreactive clones, pre-transplant mixed lymphocyte reaction products were sequenced and compared with unstimulated pre-transplant donor and recipient T cells. A peak of at least 4% donor T cells among recipient peripheral blood mononuclear cells was the definition used for donor T cell macrochimerism. Overall study results and their limits: Early after transplant, peak levels of circulating GvH clones were found to be associated with declines in HvG clones. High GvH to HvG T cell clonal ratios were observed in the allografts of patients with donor T cell macrochimerism. GvH clones were detected in recipient bone marrow, and some appeared earlier in ileal mucosa or blood, consistent with an intestinal mucosal origin. The conclusions were limited by the relatively low number and heterogeneity of the intestinal transplant patients.

Unmatched junction bases come to 1, with V trimmed by 0 bases and J by 3 bases. The CDR3 numbers 14 residues from cysteine through valine. Solely the CDR3 DNA is kept, with 42 bases framed from the first base. As encoded in the germline V gene, CDR1 is SGHVS while CDR2 is FQNEAQ. Blood samples were collected up to 4 times in the first month after transplant and then at least monthly when available. Receptor amplification or capture employed the immunoSEQ multiplex PCR assay. For most patients, high-throughput TCR-beta CDR3 sequencing of genomic DNA was performed by Adaptive Biotechnologies. The paper's processing steps were these. TCR sequencing data were retrieved from Adaptive's ImmunoSEQ software for some 19 patients, whereas a few other patients were processed with MiXCR and VDJtools. CDR3 nucleotide sequences shared between donor and recipient were removed because the origin of such sequences could not be assigned. Alloreactive clones required at least 2-fold expansion over unstimulated cells and minimum CFSE-low frequency of 0.002% (template counts) or 0.001% (read counts). Clones detected in sequenced pre-transplant spleen, lymph node, or MLR CFSE-low populations of the donor or recipient were defined as mappable. Cumulative frequency of alloreactive clones was calculated as a percentage of all sequences weighted by copy number. Held by TCRdb, this immuneACCESS table contains in-frame sequences only and omits some clones. Under half of the omission traces to an unresolved V gene where checked; the cause of the rest is unknown. The V and J calls and clone size were taken over from that table, and D and trimming were inferred from the DNA. This sample has 99,000 or so clones in its table, and about 83% of those were observed once. The ten most abundant clones make up approximately 1.5% of the sample.

This receptor chain uses TRBV7-8 and TRBJ2-7, with 8 middle bases fitting TRBD1. The specimen was PBMCs, collected 255 days after intestinal transplant. The sequence was obtained from a human patient who received an intestinal transplant, so some T cells may come from the graft donor. The CDR3 in this case is CASSLAGTGYEQYV. The sequence in DNA is TGTGCCAGCAGCTTAGCGGGGACAGGCTACGAGCAGTACGTC.